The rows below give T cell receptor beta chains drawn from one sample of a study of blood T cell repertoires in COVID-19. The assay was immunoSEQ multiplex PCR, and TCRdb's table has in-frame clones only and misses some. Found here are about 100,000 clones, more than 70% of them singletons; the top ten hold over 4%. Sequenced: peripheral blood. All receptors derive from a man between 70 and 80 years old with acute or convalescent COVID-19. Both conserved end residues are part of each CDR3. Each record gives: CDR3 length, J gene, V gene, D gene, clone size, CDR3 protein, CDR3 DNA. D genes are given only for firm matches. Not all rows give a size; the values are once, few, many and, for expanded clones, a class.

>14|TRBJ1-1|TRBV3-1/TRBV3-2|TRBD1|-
CASSRGQGSTEAFF
TGTGCCAGCAGCCGCGGACAGGGATCCACTGAAGCTTTCTTT
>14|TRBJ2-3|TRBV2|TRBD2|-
CATSAGGFPDTQYF
TGTGCCACCTCAGCGGGGGGCTTCCCGGATACGCAGTATTTT
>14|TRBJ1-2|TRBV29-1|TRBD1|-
CSAGLRQQGGGYTF
TGCAGCGCCGGGCTTAGGCAACAGGGGGGCGGCTACACCTTC
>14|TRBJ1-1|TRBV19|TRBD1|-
CASRWTGVNTEAFF
TGTGCCAGTAGGTGGACAGGGGTGAACACTGAAGCTTTCTTT
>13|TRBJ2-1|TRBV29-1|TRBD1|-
CSVEARGLNEQFF
TGCAGCGTTGAGGCCAGGGGGCTCAATGAGCAGTTCTTC
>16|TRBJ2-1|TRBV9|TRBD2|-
CASSFQVAGARNEQFF
TGTGCCAGCAGCTTCCAGGTAGCGGGGGCACGCAATGAGCAGTTCTTC
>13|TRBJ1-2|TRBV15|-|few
CATSIGTDYGYTF
TGTGCCACCAGCATCGGGACTGATTATGGCTACACCTTC
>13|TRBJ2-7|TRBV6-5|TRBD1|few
CASSRQGVYEQYF
TGTGCCAGCAGCCGACAGGGGGTTTACGAGCAGTACTTC
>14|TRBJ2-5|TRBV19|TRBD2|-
CASSNPPGGETQYF
TGTGCCAGTAGTAACCCCCCGGGGGGTGAGACCCAGTACTTC
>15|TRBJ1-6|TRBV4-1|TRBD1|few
CASSQEDRGESPLHF
TGCGCCAGCAGCCAAGAAGACAGGGGGGAGTCACCCCTCCACTTT
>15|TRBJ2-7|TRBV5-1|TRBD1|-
CASSDRTGGDYEQYF
TGCGCCAGCAGCGACCGGACAGGGGGTGACTACGAGCAGTACTTC
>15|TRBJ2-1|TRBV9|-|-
CASSVLGGPGNEQFF
TGTGCCAGCAGCGTACTTGGGGGCCCGGGGAATGAGCAGTTCTTC
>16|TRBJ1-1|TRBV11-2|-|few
CASSLVGGGMNTEAFF
TGTGCCAGCAGCTTAGTCGGGGGAGGGATGAACACTGAAGCTTTCTTT
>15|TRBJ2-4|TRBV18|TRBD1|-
CASSPGQLAKNIQYF
TGTGCCAGCTCACCGGGACAGTTAGCCAAAAACATTCAGTACTTC
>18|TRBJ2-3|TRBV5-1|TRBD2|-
CASSGLAGGLLAVDTQYF
TGCGCCAGCAGCGGCCTAGCGGGGGGGCTGCTGGCTGTAGATACGCAGTATTTT
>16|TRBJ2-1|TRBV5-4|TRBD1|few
CASSLGGGVGQNEQFF
TGTGCCAGCAGCTTGGGAGGGGGCGTAGGGCAGAATGAGCAGTTCTTC
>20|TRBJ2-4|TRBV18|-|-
CASSPQLAEGVGVAKNIQYF
TGTGCCAGCTCACCACAGTTGGCAGAGGGAGTTGGGGTAGCCAAAAACATTCAGTACTTC
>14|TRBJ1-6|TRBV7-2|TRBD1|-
CASSLGTGNSPLHF
TGTGCCAGCAGCTTAGGGACAGGGAATTCACCCCTCCACTTT
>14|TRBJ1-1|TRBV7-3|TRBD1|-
CASSLAAGGGKAFF
TGTGCCAGCAGCTTGGCGGCAGGGGGCGGGAAAGCTTTCTTT
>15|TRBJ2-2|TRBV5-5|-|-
CASSLGQGITGELFF
TGTGCCAGCAGCTTGGGGCAGGGGATCACCGGGGAGCTGTTTTTT
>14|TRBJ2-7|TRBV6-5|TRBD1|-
CASSFRDSSYEQYF
TGTGCCAGCAGTTTCCGGGACAGTTCCTACGAGCAGTACTTC
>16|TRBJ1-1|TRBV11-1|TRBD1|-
CASSPGQSRRDTEAFF
TGTGCCAGCAGCCCGGGACAGTCAAGGAGAGACACTGAAGCTTTCTTT
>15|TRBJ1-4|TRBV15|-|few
CATSRDLGANEKLFF
TGTGCCACCAGCAGAGATTTAGGGGCTAATGAAAAACTGTTTTTT
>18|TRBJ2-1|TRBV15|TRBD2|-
CATSRDLGTSGERGEQFF
TGTGCCACCAGCAGAGATTTAGGAACTAGCGGGGAAAGGGGTGAGCAGTTCTTC
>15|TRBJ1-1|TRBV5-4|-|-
CASTAEGRKNTEAFF
TGTGCCAGCACTGCGGAGGGAAGGAAGAACACTGAAGCTTTCTTT
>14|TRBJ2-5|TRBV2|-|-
CASSVQGREETQYF
TGTGCCAGCAGTGTACAGGGTCGGGAAGAGACCCAGTACTTC
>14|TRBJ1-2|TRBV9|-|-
CASSERTDNYGYTF
TGTGCCAGCAGCGAGCGAACGGATAACTATGGCTACACCTTC
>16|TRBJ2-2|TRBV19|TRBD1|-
CASSISGTGFTGELFF
TGTGCCAGTAGTATATCCGGGACAGGGTTCACCGGGGAGCTGTTTTTT
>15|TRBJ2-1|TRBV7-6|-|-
CASSLLYGTYNEQFF
TGTGCCAGCAGCTTACTGTACGGGACCTACAATGAGCAGTTCTTC
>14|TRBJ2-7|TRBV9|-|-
CASSVGSSSYEQYF
TGTGCCAGCAGCGTAGGGTCGAGCTCCTACGAGCAGTACTTC
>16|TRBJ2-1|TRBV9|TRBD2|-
CASSVFSSGGAGEQFF
TGTGCCAGCAGCGTATTTTCTAGCGGGGGGGCCGGTGAGCAGTTCTTC
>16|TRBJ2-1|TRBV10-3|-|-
CAISDGGGLNYNEQFF
TGTGCCATCAGTGATGGAGGAGGGCTGAACTACAATGAGCAGTTCTTC
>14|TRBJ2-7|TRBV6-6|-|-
CASSRDSKRYEQYF
TGTGCCAGCAGCAGGGACTCAAAACGCTACGAGCAGTACTTC
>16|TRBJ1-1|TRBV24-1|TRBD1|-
CATSDTYPGGYTEAFF
TGTGCCACCAGTGATACCTATCCAGGGGGCTACACTGAAGCTTTCTTT
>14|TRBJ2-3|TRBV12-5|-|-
CASAPGFGSDTQYF
TGTGCTAGTGCCCCAGGTTTTGGTTCGGATACGCAGTATTTT
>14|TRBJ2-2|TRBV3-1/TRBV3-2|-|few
CASGQTVNTGELFF
TGTGCCAGCGGGCAGACAGTCAACACCGGGGAGCTGTTTTTT
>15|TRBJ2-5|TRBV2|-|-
CASSERWTSQETQYF
TGTGCCAGCAGTGAAAGGTGGACATCCCAAGAGACCCAGTACTTC
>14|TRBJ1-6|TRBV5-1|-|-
CASSRAGRNSPLHF
TGCGCCAGCAGCCGGGCAGGGAGGAATTCACCCCTCCACTTT
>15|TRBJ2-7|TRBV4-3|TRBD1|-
CASSQERYRGDEQYF
TGCGCCAGCAGCCAGGAGCGCTACAGGGGCGACGAGCAGTACTTC
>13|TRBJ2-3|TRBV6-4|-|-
CASSAGFADTQYF
TGTGCCAGCAGTGCGGGGTTCGCAGATACGCAGTATTTT
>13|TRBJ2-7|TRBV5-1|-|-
CASSLDRIYEQYF
TGCGCCAGCAGCTTGGACAGGATCTACGAGCAGTACTTC
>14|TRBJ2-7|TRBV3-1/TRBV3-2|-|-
CASSPGTLSYEQYF
TGTGCCAGCAGTCCCGGGACACTTTCCTACGAGCAGTACTTC
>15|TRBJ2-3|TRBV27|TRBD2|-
CASSLYGGGTDTQYF
TGTGCCAGCAGTTTATACGGGGGAGGGACAGATACGCAGTATTTT
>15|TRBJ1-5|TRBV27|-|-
CASSLGPYSNQPQHF
TGTGCCAGCAGTTTAGGGCCTTATAGCAATCAGCCCCAGCATTTT
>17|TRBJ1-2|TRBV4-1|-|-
CASSQDFRAGQGDGYTF
TGCGCCAGCAGCCAAGATTTTCGGGCTGGGCAGGGCGATGGCTACACCTTC
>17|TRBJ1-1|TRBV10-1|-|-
CASSESTPGTLYTEAFF
TGCGCCAGCAGTGAGTCCACGCCGGGGACTCTTTACACTGAAGCTTTCTTT
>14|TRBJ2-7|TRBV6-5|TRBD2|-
CASRLADLHYEQYF
TGTGCCAGCAGACTAGCGGATCTGCACTACGAGCAGTACTTC
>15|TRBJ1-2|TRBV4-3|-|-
CASSQVDRSNYGYTF
TGCGCCAGCAGCCAAGTCGACAGATCCAACTATGGCTACACCTTC
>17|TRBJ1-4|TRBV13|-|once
CASSTDTGPATNEKLFF
TGTGCCAGCAGCACAGACACAGGGCCTGCAACTAATGAAAAACTGTTTTTT
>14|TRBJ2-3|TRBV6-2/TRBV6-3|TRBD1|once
CASSLGQALNTQYF
TGTGCCAGCAGTTTGGGACAGGCCCTAAATACGCAGTATTTT